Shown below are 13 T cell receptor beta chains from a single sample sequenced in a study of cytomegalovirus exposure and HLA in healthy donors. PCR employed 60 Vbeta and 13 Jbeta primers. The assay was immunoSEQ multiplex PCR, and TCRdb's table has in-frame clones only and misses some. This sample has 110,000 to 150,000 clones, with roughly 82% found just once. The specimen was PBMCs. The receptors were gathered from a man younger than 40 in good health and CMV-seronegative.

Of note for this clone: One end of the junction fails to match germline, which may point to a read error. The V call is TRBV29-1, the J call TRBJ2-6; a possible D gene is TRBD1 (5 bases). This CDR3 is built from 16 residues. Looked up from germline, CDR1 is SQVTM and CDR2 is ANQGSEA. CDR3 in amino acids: CSAAIGPSSGANGLTF. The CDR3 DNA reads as TGCAGCGCTGCGATCGGACCGAGCTCTGGGGCCAACGGCCTGACTTTC.

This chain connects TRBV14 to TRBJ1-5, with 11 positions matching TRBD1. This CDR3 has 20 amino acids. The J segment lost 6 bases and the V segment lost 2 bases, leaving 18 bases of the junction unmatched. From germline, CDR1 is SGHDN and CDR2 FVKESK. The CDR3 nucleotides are TGTGCCAGCAGCCAATCTGGTAAGCCCAAGGACAGGGGGCCTAGTCAGCCCCAGCATTTT. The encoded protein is CASSQSGKPKDRGPSQPQHF.

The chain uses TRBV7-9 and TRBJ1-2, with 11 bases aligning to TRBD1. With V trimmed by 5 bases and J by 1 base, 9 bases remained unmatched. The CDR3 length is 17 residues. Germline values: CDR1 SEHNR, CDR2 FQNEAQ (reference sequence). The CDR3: CASSPPGQGVFNYGYTF. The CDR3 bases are TGTGCCAGCAGCCCACCGGGACAGGGGGTTTTTAACTATGGCTACACCTTC.

DNA of the CDR3: TGTGCCAGCAGCTTAGAAAGCGGGGCCCGCCTATTCTCCTACGAGCAGTACTTC. This sequence encodes CASSLESGARLFSYEQYF. The V gene is TRBV11-2, the J gene TRBJ2-7; 7 bases are a match to TRBD2. The CDR3 runs to 18 residues. J lost 0 bases, V lost 0 bases, and 11 bases had no gene match. In germline, CDR1 is SGHAT, CDR2 FQNNGV.

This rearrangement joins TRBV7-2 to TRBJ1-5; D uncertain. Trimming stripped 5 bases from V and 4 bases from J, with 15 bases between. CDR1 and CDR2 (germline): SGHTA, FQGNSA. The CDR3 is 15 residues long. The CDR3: CASSAGSSQNQPQHF. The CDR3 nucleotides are TGTGCCAGCAGCGCCGGGAGCTCTCAGAATCAGCCCCAGCATTTT.

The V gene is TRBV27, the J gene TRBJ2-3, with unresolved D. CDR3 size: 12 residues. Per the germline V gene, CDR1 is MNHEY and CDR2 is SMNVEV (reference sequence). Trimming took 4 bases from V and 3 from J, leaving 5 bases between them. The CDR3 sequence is CASSSMTDTQYF. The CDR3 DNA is TGTGCCAGCAGTTCTATGACAGATACGCAGTATTTT.

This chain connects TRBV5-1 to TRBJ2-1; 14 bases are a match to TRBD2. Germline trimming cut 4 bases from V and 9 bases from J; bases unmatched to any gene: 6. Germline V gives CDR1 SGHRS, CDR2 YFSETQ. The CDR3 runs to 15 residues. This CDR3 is CASSPTSGRAGEQFF. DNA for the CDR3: TGCGCCAGCAGCCCGACTAGCGGGAGGGCGGGTGAGCAGTTCTTC.

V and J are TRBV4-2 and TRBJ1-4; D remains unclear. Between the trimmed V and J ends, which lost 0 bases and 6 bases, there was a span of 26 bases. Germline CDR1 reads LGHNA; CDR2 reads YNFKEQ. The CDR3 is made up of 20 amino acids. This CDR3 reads CASSQDYTARGSENYEKLFF. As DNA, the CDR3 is TGTGCCAGCAGCCAAGACTACACCGCCCGAGGCTCGGAGAATTATGAAAAACTGTTTTTT.

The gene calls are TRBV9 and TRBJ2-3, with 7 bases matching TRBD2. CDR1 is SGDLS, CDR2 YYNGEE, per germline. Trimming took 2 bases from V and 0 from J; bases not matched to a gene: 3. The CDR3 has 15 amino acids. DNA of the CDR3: TGTGCCAGCAGCGTTCCGGGGGGTAGCACAGATACGCAGTATTTT. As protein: CASSVPGGSTDTQYF.

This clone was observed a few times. In DNA, the CDR3 is TGTGCCAGCAGTTTACGGCAGCGGGGGCAGTTCTTC. Encoded protein: CASSLRQRGQFF. The chain employs TRBV28 and TRBJ2-1, with 7 bases identical to TRBD2. CDR1 and CDR2 from the germline V gene are MDHEN and SYDVKM. V shed 2 bases and J 12 bases; nucleotides not matched to a gene: 4. The CDR3 runs 12 residues.

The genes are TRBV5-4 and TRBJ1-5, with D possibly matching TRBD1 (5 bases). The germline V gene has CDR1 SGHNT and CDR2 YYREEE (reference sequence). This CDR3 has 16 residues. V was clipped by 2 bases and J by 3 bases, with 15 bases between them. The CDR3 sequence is CASSFDGGRDNQPQHF. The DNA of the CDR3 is TGTGCCAGCAGCTTTGATGGTGGCAGGGACAATCAGCCCCAGCATTTT.

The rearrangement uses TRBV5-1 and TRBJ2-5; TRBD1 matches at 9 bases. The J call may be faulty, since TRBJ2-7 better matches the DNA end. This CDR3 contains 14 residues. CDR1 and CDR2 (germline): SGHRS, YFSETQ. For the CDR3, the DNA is TGCGCCAGCAGCTGGGGACAGGGCGGCTACGAGCAGTACTTC. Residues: CASSWGQGGYEQYF.

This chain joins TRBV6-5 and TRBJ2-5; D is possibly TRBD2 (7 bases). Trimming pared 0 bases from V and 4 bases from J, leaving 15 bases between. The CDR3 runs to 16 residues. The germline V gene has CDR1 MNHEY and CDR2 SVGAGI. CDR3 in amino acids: CASSYSRGGVGETQYF. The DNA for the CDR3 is TGTGCCAGCAGTTACTCGAGGGGGGGGGTGGGAGAGACCCAGTACTTC.